This is a list of T cell receptor beta chains from one sample in a study of blood T cell repertoires in COVID-19. The data were produced by immunoSEQ multiplex PCR, yet TCRdb's version contains in-frame clones alone and is incomplete. The table lists a few hundred thousand clones, 65% to 90% of them singletons. The sample comprised peripheral blood. The origin of the receptors is a woman aged 70-85 years with COVID-19, enrolled during active disease. Both conserved end residues are part of each CDR3. The order of the fields is clone size, D gene, V gene, J gene, CDR3 protein, CDR3 DNA. The D gene is left open where the match is weak. Only some rows state a clone size, as once, few, many or a class for expanded clones.

clone_size: once; d_call: TRBD1; v_call: TRBV3-1/TRBV3-2; j_call: TRBJ1-2; cdr3_aa: CASSNERTGVLLYGYTF; cdr3_nt: TGTGCCAGCAGTAACGAACGGACAGGGGTGCTTCTGTATGGCTACACCTTC
clone_size: .; d_call: TRBD1; v_call: TRBV7-9; j_call: TRBJ1-2; cdr3_aa: CASSQTGVVYGYTF; cdr3_nt: TGTGCCAGCAGCCAGACAGGGGTTGTCTATGGCTACACCTTC
clone_size: .; d_call: .; v_call: TRBV19; j_call: TRBJ1-3; cdr3_aa: CASSTDSSGNTIYF; cdr3_nt: TGTGCCAGTAGTACAGACAGCTCTGGAAACACCATATATTTT
clone_size: .; d_call: .; v_call: TRBV6-5; j_call: TRBJ1-2; cdr3_aa: CASSYSSTEPYGYTF; cdr3_nt: TGTGCCAGCAGTTACTCGTCGACAGAACCCTATGGCTACACCTTC
clone_size: .; d_call: .; v_call: TRBV7-6; j_call: TRBJ2-5; cdr3_aa: CASSKGIQETQYF; cdr3_nt: TGTGCCAGCAGCAAGGGGATCCAAGAGACCCAGTACTTC
clone_size: once; d_call: TRBD1; v_call: TRBV24-1; j_call: TRBJ1-5; cdr3_aa: CATSESDRPYQPQHF; cdr3_nt: TGTGCCACCAGTGAGTCGGACAGGCCTTATCAGCCCCAGCATTTT
clone_size: .; d_call: TRBD2; v_call: TRBV7-8; j_call: TRBJ2-2; cdr3_aa: CASSPRLSGSYTGELFF; cdr3_nt: TGTGCCAGCAGCCCAAGGTTGAGCGGGAGTTACACCGGGGAGCTGTTTTTT
clone_size: .; d_call: TRBD2; v_call: TRBV7-9; j_call: TRBJ2-2; cdr3_aa: CASTLAGAAGELFF; cdr3_nt: TGTGCCAGCACCCTAGCGGGAGCGGCCGGGGAGCTGTTTTTT
clone_size: .; d_call: .; v_call: TRBV3-1/TRBV3-2; j_call: TRBJ1-5; cdr3_aa: CASSQDLRGNQPQHF; cdr3_nt: TGTGCCAGCAGCCAAGATCTCAGGGGAAATCAGCCCCAGCATTTT
clone_size: .; d_call: TRBD1; v_call: TRBV5-4; j_call: TRBJ1-2; cdr3_aa: CASSSEPGQVYGYTF; cdr3_nt: TGTGCCAGCAGCTCGGAACCGGGACAGGTGTATGGCTACACCTTC
clone_size: .; d_call: TRBD1; v_call: TRBV7-2; j_call: TRBJ1-3; cdr3_aa: CASSLARQMSQGGQYF; cdr3_nt: TGTGCCAGCAGCTTAGCGCGGCAGATGTCTCAAGGGGGCCAATATTTT
clone_size: .; d_call: TRBD1; v_call: TRBV27; j_call: TRBJ1-4; cdr3_aa: CASSFGQANEKLFF; cdr3_nt: TGTGCCAGCAGTTTCGGACAGGCTAATGAAAAACTGTTTTTT
clone_size: .; d_call: TRBD2; v_call: TRBV7-3; j_call: TRBJ2-1; cdr3_aa: CASSLGLVNEQFF; cdr3_nt: TGTGCCAGCAGCTTGGGACTAGTGAATGAGCAGTTCTTC
clone_size: .; d_call: .; v_call: TRBV19; j_call: TRBJ2-7; cdr3_aa: CASSIDLRVSYEQYF; cdr3_nt: TGTGCCAGTAGTATAGATCTGAGGGTTTCCTACGAGCAGTACTTC
clone_size: .; d_call: TRBD2; v_call: TRBV11-2; j_call: TRBJ2-3; cdr3_aa: CASSLAGATDTQYF; cdr3_nt: TGTGCCAGCAGTCTAGCGGGGGCCACAGATACGCAGTATTTT
clone_size: .; d_call: .; v_call: TRBV25-1; j_call: TRBJ1-5; cdr3_aa: CASSDEDQPQHF; cdr3_nt: TGTGCCAGCAGTGACGAGGATCAGCCCCAGCATTTT
clone_size: .; d_call: TRBD1; v_call: TRBV27; j_call: TRBJ1-1; cdr3_aa: CASSLSTGTNTEAFF; cdr3_nt: TGTGCCAGCAGTTTGTCGACAGGGACGAACACTGAAGCTTTCTTT
clone_size: few; d_call: TRBD2; v_call: TRBV19; j_call: TRBJ2-7; cdr3_aa: CASSMREGPSYEQYF; cdr3_nt: TGTGCCAGTAGTATGAGGGAGGGCCCCTCCTACGAGCAGTACTTC
clone_size: .; d_call: TRBD2; v_call: TRBV6-2/TRBV6-3; j_call: TRBJ2-2; cdr3_aa: CASSYLGTSGATGELFF; cdr3_nt: TGTGCCAGCAGTTACTTAGGGACTAGCGGGGCCACCGGGGAGCTGTTTTTT
clone_size: .; d_call: .; v_call: TRBV19; j_call: TRBJ1-6; cdr3_aa: CASTDRGFGDSNSPLHF; cdr3_nt: TGTGCCAGTACCGACCGGGGGTTTGGGGACTCTAATTCACCCCTCCACTTT
clone_size: .; d_call: TRBD1; v_call: TRBV6-6; j_call: TRBJ2-2; cdr3_aa: CASSWRTGGDTGELFF; cdr3_nt: TGTGCCAGCAGTTGGCGGACAGGGGGAGACACCGGGGAGCTGTTTTTT
clone_size: few; d_call: .; v_call: TRBV15; j_call: TRBJ2-5; cdr3_aa: CATSRVGARAETQYF; cdr3_nt: TGTGCCACCAGCAGAGTAGGGGCGCGTGCTGAGACCCAGTACTTC
clone_size: .; d_call: .; v_call: TRBV3-1/TRBV3-2; j_call: TRBJ1-6; cdr3_aa: CASTWGPGNSPLHF; cdr3_nt: TGTGCCAGCACTTGGGGGCCGGGAAATTCACCCCTCCACTTT
clone_size: .; d_call: .; v_call: TRBV13; j_call: TRBJ1-1; cdr3_aa: CASSKTGMRAEAFF; cdr3_nt: TGTGCCAGCAGCAAAACAGGGATGAGGGCTGAAGCTTTCTTT
clone_size: .; d_call: .; v_call: TRBV12-3/TRBV12-4; j_call: TRBJ1-2; cdr3_aa: CASSLRAGEGYTF; cdr3_nt: TGTGCCAGCAGTTTGAGGGCAGGGGAGGGCTACACCTTC
clone_size: .; d_call: TRBD2; v_call: TRBV27; j_call: TRBJ2-1; cdr3_aa: CASSSGTSGRFNNEQFF; cdr3_nt: TGTGCCAGCAGTTCCGGAACTAGCGGGAGGTTCAACAATGAGCAGTTCTTC
clone_size: .; d_call: .; v_call: TRBV15; j_call: TRBJ2-3; cdr3_aa: CATSGGTRSDTQYF; cdr3_nt: TGTGCCACGTCTGGAGGAACTAGATCAGATACGCAGTATTTT
clone_size: .; d_call: TRBD1; v_call: TRBV6-5; j_call: TRBJ1-2; cdr3_aa: CASSSAGGHLNYGYTF; cdr3_nt: TGTGCCAGCAGTTCCGCAGGGGGACACCTTAACTATGGCTACACCTTC
clone_size: .; d_call: .; v_call: TRBV18; j_call: TRBJ1-1; cdr3_aa: CASSPLDSTEAFF; cdr3_nt: TGTGCCAGCTCACCCCTAGACAGTACTGAAGCTTTCTTT
clone_size: .; d_call: .; v_call: TRBV5-8; j_call: TRBJ1-1; cdr3_aa: CASSLVQGQALNTEAFF; cdr3_nt: TGTGCCAGCAGCTTGGTTCAGGGGCAAGCCTTGAACACTGAAGCTTTCTTT
clone_size: .; d_call: .; v_call: TRBV28; j_call: TRBJ2-7; cdr3_aa: CASSLGPSSEQYF; cdr3_nt: TGTGCCAGCAGTTTAGGGCCGTCGAGCGAGCAGTACTTC
clone_size: once; d_call: TRBD1; v_call: TRBV5-1; j_call: TRBJ2-1; cdr3_aa: CASSLLGQDPYNEQFF; cdr3_nt: TGCGCCAGCAGCTTGTTGGGACAGGACCCGTACAATGAGCAGTTCTTC
clone_size: .; d_call: .; v_call: TRBV4-3; j_call: TRBJ2-1; cdr3_aa: CASSQDGNRLNEQFF; cdr3_nt: TGCGCCAGCAGCCAAGATGGAAATAGACTAAATGAGCAGTTCTTC
clone_size: .; d_call: TRBD1; v_call: TRBV11-1; j_call: TRBJ1-1; cdr3_aa: CASSSSYSDRGTGAFF; cdr3_nt: TGTGCCAGCAGCTCGTCCTATTCCGACAGGGGCACGGGGGCTTTCTTT
clone_size: .; d_call: .; v_call: TRBV12-3/TRBV12-4; j_call: TRBJ1-1; cdr3_aa: CASSSARRSEAFF; cdr3_nt: TGTGCCAGCAGTTCCGCTCGACGGAGTGAAGCTTTCTTT
clone_size: .; d_call: TRBD1; v_call: TRBV7-9; j_call: TRBJ2-7; cdr3_aa: CASSADRVIHEQYF; cdr3_nt: TGTGCCAGCAGCGCCGACAGGGTAATCCACGAGCAGTACTTC
clone_size: .; d_call: TRBD2; v_call: TRBV11-2; j_call: TRBJ2-1; cdr3_aa: CASSLVTSGGANEQFF; cdr3_nt: TGTGCCAGCAGCTTAGTGACTAGCGGGGGGGCGAATGAGCAGTTCTTC
clone_size: .; d_call: .; v_call: TRBV7-9; j_call: TRBJ2-7; cdr3_aa: CASSLGLGGEQYF; cdr3_nt: TGTGCCAGCAGCTTAGGGTTGGGAGGTGAGCAGTACTTC
clone_size: .; d_call: TRBD1; v_call: TRBV18; j_call: TRBJ1-1; cdr3_aa: CASSWGQGDTEAFF; cdr3_nt: TGTGCCAGCTCATGGGGACAGGGGGACACTGAAGCTTTCTTT
clone_size: .; d_call: .; v_call: TRBV19; j_call: TRBJ2-2; cdr3_aa: CASSYPAGTNTGELFF; cdr3_nt: TGTGCCAGTTCGTACCCGGCAGGCACGAACACCGGGGAGCTGTTTTTT
clone_size: .; d_call: TRBD2; v_call: TRBV11-2; j_call: TRBJ2-7; cdr3_aa: CASSSRTSGGYEQYF; cdr3_nt: TGTGCCAGCAGCTCCCGGACTAGCGGGGGCTACGAGCAGTACTTC
clone_size: .; d_call: TRBD1; v_call: TRBV19; j_call: TRBJ1-4; cdr3_aa: CASSNPGQTNEKLFF; cdr3_nt: TGTGCCAGTAGTAACCCGGGACAGACTAATGAAAAACTGTTTTTT
clone_size: .; d_call: TRBD1; v_call: TRBV6-5; j_call: TRBJ1-1; cdr3_aa: CASSSSRGHTEAFF; cdr3_nt: TGTGCCAGCAGTTCCTCCAGGGGGCACACTGAAGCTTTCTTT
clone_size: few; d_call: TRBD2; v_call: TRBV7-2; j_call: TRBJ2-7; cdr3_aa: CASSSRTSGSYEQYF; cdr3_nt: TGTGCCAGCAGCTCTAGGACTAGCGGGAGCTACGAGCAGTACTTC